The T cell receptor beta chain described here comes from a study of shared T cell receptors in the human thymus. The length of the CDR3 is 12 residues. Between the trimmed V and J ends, which lost 6 bases and 2 bases, there was a span of 7 bases. CDR1 and CDR2 (germline): MDHEN, SYDVKM. Libraries were prepared by immunoSEQ multiplex PCR; TCRdb keeps only in-frame clonotypes and omits some of them. Of about 660,000 clones listed, roughly 86% were seen once; the top ten hold over 0.008%. About this clone itself: Other DNA variants within this sample encode the same CDR3.

These records were also assigned to another study, of human thymus T cells. That source reports: Finnish infants who were healthy and having corrective surgery for congenital heart defects made up the donors. Surgeons resected thymus tissue during corrective heart surgery.

The chain links TRBV28 to TRBJ1-1; no clear D. Sequences were obtained from thymocytes. The clonotype was recovered from a boy under two years old with a congenital heart defect. Here the CDR3 reads CASSPLNTEAFF. CDR3 DNA: TGTGCCAGCAGCCCCCTTAACACTGAAGCTTTCTTT.